The 5 T cell receptor beta chains listed next were all sequenced from one sample in a study of T cells after yellow fever vaccination. TCRdb re-called the 5' RACE reads with MiXCR, one entry per CDR3 protein. This sample yields approximately 550,000 distinct CDR3 sequences, of which roughly 14% are seen a single time; more than 13% belongs to the top ten. This material consisted of PBMCs, taken on the day of the yellow fever booster vaccination. These receptors were obtained from a man aged 25-45 years who received the YFV17D yellow fever vaccine.

The rearrangement links TRBV28 to TRBJ2-7; no clear D. Germline V gene data show CDR1 as MDHEN and CDR2 as SYDVKM. This CDR3 spans 12 amino acids. V was clipped by 6 bases and J by 3 bases, with 9 bases between them. CDR3: CASRGYHYEQYF. Written as DNA, the CDR3 is TGTGCCAGCAGGGGCTACCACTACGAGCAGTACTTC.

This chain connects TRBV18 to TRBJ1-3; TRBD1 might be the D (6 bases). V was clipped by 4 bases and J by 0 bases, with 16 bases between them. Germline-derived CDR1 and CDR2 are KGHSH and LQKENI. The CDR3 is 17 residues long. CDR3 DNA: TGTGCCAGCTCACTTGGCAGTGGACAGAACTCTGGAAACACCATATATTTT. Its protein is CASSLGSGQNSGNTIYF.

The chain recombines TRBV10-3 with TRBJ2-2; TRBD1 matches 8 bases. This CDR3 is built from 17 residues. V was pared by 9 bases and J by 7 bases, with 19 bases of the junction left unmatched. Per germline, CDR1 ENHRY and CDR2 SYGVKD. As DNA, the CDR3 is TGTGCCATATTCGCAAGCCCGACAGGGGATAAGGTCGGGGAGCTGTTTTTT. This encodes CAIFASPTGDKVGELFF.

This clonotype was recorded at least ten times. The CDR3 spells CASSSGSGYEQYF. As DNA, the CDR3 is TGTGCCAGCAGTTCAGGGTCAGGCTACGAGCAGTACTTC. The V gene is TRBV12-3 or TRBV12-4, the J gene TRBJ2-7; D is perhaps TRBD1 (5 bases). Between the trimmed V and J ends, which lost 4 bases and 3 bases, there was a span of 10 bases. This CDR3 is built from 13 residues.

This clonotype was seen a handful of times. The chain links TRBV6-1 to TRBJ2-5, with a possible D match to TRBD2 (6 bases). Per the germline V gene, CDR1 is MNHNS and CDR2 is SASEGT. CDR3 size: 15 residues. Trimming removed 7 bases at V and 5 bases at J, with 20 bases between. CDR3 nucleotides: TGTGCCAGCACCAACGGTACGTGGGAGGAGGAGACCCAGTACTTC. It yields the protein CASTNGTWEEETQYF.